Described below is a single T cell receptor beta chain sequence and its context. These data belong to a study of control samples from healthy donors and cancer patients. The CDR3 is 17 residues long. V lost 2 bases to trimming and J lost 1 base; unmatched junction nucleotides: 8. Germline lookup yields CDR1 SGHDT and CDR2 YYEEEE. Only in-frame clones appear in the TCRdb table, and some are missing; sequencing was by immunoSEQ multiplex PCR. Here the sample spans 130,000 or so clones, about 90% being singletons. This clonotype originated in a woman aged 45 to 65 in good health. The chain is built from TRBV5-6 and TRBJ2-2; 7 nucleotides line up with TRBD2. Sequencing was carried out using blood. CDR3 sequence: CASSFPRLAGNTGELFF. The DNA for the CDR3 is TGTGCCAGCAGCTTCCCCAGGTTAGCGGGGAACACCGGGGAGCTGTTTTTT.